One and the same sample provided the 12 T cell receptor beta chains below, sequenced in a study of T-cell memory formation after mild COVID-19. In TCRdb, the 5' RACE reads were re-called with MiXCR into one record per CDR3 protein. The sample lists tens of thousands of distinct CDR3 sequences, 5.5% to 8.5% occurring once. Sequences were obtained from PBMCs or a T cell subset sorted from them (not recorded which). Receptors originate from an adult who had mild COVID-19 (a few samples of this study predate the infection). Cell type and time point are not known.

This clonotype was observed at least ten times. The chain combines TRBV6-5 with TRBJ2-7; the match to TRBD1 covers 7 bases. The germline gives CDR1 MNHEY, CDR2 SVGAGI. CDR3 size: 14 residues. V was clipped by 5 bases and J by 5 bases; unmatched bases: 9. The CDR3 sequence is CASSTGAPFDEQYF. The CDR3, as DNA: TGTGCCAGCAGTACAGGGGCCCCCTTTGACGAGCAGTACTTC.

In its sample, this clonotype was seen a few times. This rearrangement joins TRBV3-1 to TRBJ2-1; D ambiguous. Trimming removed 1 base at V and 15 bases at J, with 13 bases between. The CDR3 length is 12 residues. Germline CDR1 reads LGHDT; CDR2 reads YNNKEL (reference sequence). The chain's CDR3 is CASSQGARRRFF. Here the CDR3 DNA reads TGTGCCAGCAGCCAAGGCGCTAGGCGGCGGTTCTTC.

In this sample, this clonotype turned up many times. The chain couples TRBV20-1 to TRBJ1-2, with TRBD1 matching over 10 bases. The trim removed 4 bases at V and 5 bases at J, leaving 19 bases unmatched. CDR1 and CDR2 from the germline V gene are DFQATT and SNEGSKA (reference sequence). The CDR3 has 18 residues. This chain's CDR3 is CSATRGGTGADSGYGYTF. The DNA for the CDR3 is TGCAGTGCTACCCGAGGTGGGACAGGGGCGGATTCTGGGTATGGCTACACCTTC.

This clonotype was counted a few times. The genes are TRBV6-1 and TRBJ1-5, with TRBD1 matching over 7 bases. This CDR3 is 13 amino acids long. V dropped 2 bases and J dropped 7; count of bases not matched to a gene: 2. Germline V gene data show CDR1 as MNHNS and CDR2 as SASEGT. In nucleotides, the CDR3 is TGTGCCAGCAGTGAAAGGGGGCGGCAGCCCCAGCATTTT. Translating it yields CASSERGRQPQHF.

Ten or more counts support this clonotype. The chain combines TRBV4-2 with TRBJ2-7, with TRBD2 matching 9 bases. With V trimmed by 1 base and J by 2 bases, 3 bases remained unmatched. This CDR3 region has 15 residues. Per the germline V gene, CDR1 is LGHNA and CDR2 is YNFKEQ. CDR3 protein: CASSQGGRETYEQYF. The CDR3 region has the DNA TGTGCCAGCAGCCAAGGCGGGAGGGAAACCTACGAGCAGTACTTC.

This chain joins TRBV9 and TRBJ2-1; 7 bases align to TRBD2. With V trimmed by 4 bases and J by 10 bases, 14 bases remained unmatched. The germline V gene has CDR1 SGDLS and CDR2 YYNGEE. This CDR3 is built from 15 residues. CDR3 in amino acids: CASSSTSPTGGEQFF. The CDR3 region has the DNA TGTGCCAGCAGCTCTACAAGCCCGACCGGGGGGGAGCAGTTCTTC.

This clonotype has a count of ten or more. The chain joins TRBV7-2 to TRBJ2-7, with D unresolved. CDR3 length: 14 amino acids. Trimming took 5 bases from V and 4 from J, leaving 15 bases between them. Per the germline V gene, CDR1 is SGHTA and CDR2 is FQGNSA. CDR3 residues: CASSNREAPYEQYF. In DNA, the CDR3 is TGTGCCAGCAGCAACCGCGAGGCACCGTACGAGCAGTACTTC.

This clonotype was seen ten or more times. The J gene is TRBJ2-1, the V gene TRBV12-3 or TRBV12-4, with TRBD2 matching over 10 bases. The CDR3 covers 15 residues. With 5 bases clipped from V and 4 bases from J, the junction kept 5 bases outside the gene matches. The DNA of the CDR3 is TGTGCCAGCAGTCCGGTAGCGGGAGGTTACAATGAGCAGTTCTTC. This encodes CASSPVAGGYNEQFF.

This clonotype has ten or more counts. V gene TRBV11-2 combines with J gene TRBJ2-1; 12 bases align to TRBD1. CDR1 and CDR2 (germline): SGHAT, FQNNGV. This CDR3 spans 17 amino acids. V was clipped by 5 bases and J by 8 bases; unmatched bases: 13. The CDR3 nucleotides are TGTGCCAGCAGCCTTCGCGCCGGGACAGGGGGCTTGGATGAGCAGTTCTTC. It is translated as CASSLRAGTGGLDEQFF. Full variable domain (remainder filled in from reference TRBV11-2 and TRBJ2-1): EAGVAQSPRYKIIEKRQSVAFWCNPISGHATLYWYQQILGQGPKLLIQFQNNGVVDDSQLPKDRFSAERLKGVDSTLKIQPAKLEDSAVYLCASSLRAGTGGLDEQFFGPGTRLTVL.

This clonotype was counted only a few times. The chain links TRBV5-4 to TRBJ1-1, with 7 positions matching TRBD1. CDR3 length: 17 amino acids. With 2 bases clipped from V and 4 bases from J, the junction kept 14 bases outside the gene matches. Germline V CDR1 and CDR2: SGHNT, YYREEE (reference sequence). The CDR3: CASSLGGASGLSTEAFF. The CDR3 coding sequence is TGTGCCAGCAGCTTAGGGGGCGCCAGCGGGCTGAGCACTGAAGCTTTCTTT.

This clonotype was detected ten times or more. This rearrangement joins TRBV24-1 to TRBJ2-1; the match to TRBD1 covers 7 bases. Germline CDR1 is KGHDR and CDR2 is SFDVKD. This CDR3 contains 17 residues. The ends lost 3 bases at V and 0 bases at J; junction bases unmatched: 7. The CDR3 bases are TGTGCCACCAGTGATGTACTCACAGGGGCCTCCTACAATGAGCAGTTCTTC. This sequence encodes CATSDVLTGASYNEQFF.

This clonotype has a count of ten or more. The V and J genes are TRBV29-1 and TRBJ2-6; no clear D gene. Germline CDR1 reads SQVTM; CDR2 reads ANQGSEA. This CDR3 has 14 residues. V lost 1 base and J 0 bases, leaving 4 bases between the germline ends. Here the CDR3 reads CSVEVVSGANVLTF. In DNA form, the CDR3 reads TGCAGCGTTGAAGTGGTCTCTGGGGCCAACGTCCTGACTTTC. The variable domain in full, completed from reference TRBV29-1 and TRBJ2-6, reads SAVISQKPSRDICQRGTSLTIQCQVDSQVTMMFWYRQQPGQSLTLIATANQGSEATYESGFVIDKFPISRPNLTFSTLTVSNMSPEDSSIYLCSVEVVSGANVLTFGAGSRLTVL.